These 19 T cell receptor beta chains were all obtained from the same sample, sequenced in a study of T-cell reconstitution after alpha-beta-depleted transplantation in children. Molecular barcoding with unique molecular identifiers was used for the TCRbeta library. TCRdb re-analysed the PCR reads in MiXCR, keeping a single row per CDR3 protein. The table records 780,000 or so distinct CDR3 sequences, about 15% of them present only once. The sample consisted of PBMCs, mostly from graft donor cells, taken 360 days after TCRalphabeta/CD19-depleted stem cell transplant. The origin of the receptors is a male patient aged 10-17 years who had a stem cell transplant for acute lymphoblastic leukemia, so the T cells may come from the graft donor.

This clonotype was found a few times. V is TRBV4-1 and J is TRBJ2-5; D might be TRBD1 (6 bases). There are 14 residues in the CDR3. Germline CDR1 reads MGHRA; CDR2 reads YSYEKL. The V end lost 1 base, the J end lost 3 bases, and 9 bases lay between the germline ends. This CDR3 reads CASSQVWTEETQYF. CDR3 DNA sequence: TGCGCCAGCAGCCAAGTTTGGACAGAAGAGACCCAGTACTTC.

With regard to this clonotype: A much larger clone sits a single nucleotide away, making a read error possible. J is TRBJ2-1 and V is TRBV10-2; TRBD2 agrees at 7 bases. Germline assignment: CDR1 WSHSY and CDR2 SAAADI. The CDR3 covers 15 residues. Here the CDR3 DNA reads TGCGCCAGCACCAAGCGGGATTTGTCCTGCAATGAGCAGTTCTTC. It specifies CASTKRDLSCNEQFF.

This clonotype has more than one count but fewer than ten. The chain employs TRBV7-9 and TRBJ2-5, with D hard to call. The CDR3 is 13 amino acids. The germline V gene encodes CDR1 SEHNR and CDR2 FQNEAQ (reference sequence). Between the trimmed V and J ends, which lost 1 base and 3 bases, there was a span of 6 bases. In DNA, the CDR3 is TGTGCCAGCAGCTTAGAGCTAGAAGAGACCCAGTACTTC. Translating it yields CASSLELEETQYF. The entire variable domain, with the rest obtained from reference TRBV7-9 and TRBJ2-5, is as follows: DTGVSQNPRHKITKRGQNVTFRCDPISEHNRLYWYRQTLGQGPEFLTYFQNEAQLEKSRLLSDRFSAERPKGSFSTLEIQRTEQGDSAMYLCASSLELEETQYFGPGTRLLVL.

Only a few counts were recorded for this clonotype. This sequence joins TRBV6-5 and TRBJ2-7; TRBD1 might be the D (5 bases). This CDR3 spans 13 amino acids. Per the germline V gene, CDR1 is MNHEY and CDR2 is SVGAGI. V lost 1 base, J lost 4 bases, and 8 bases lay in between. CDR3 coding DNA: TGTGCCAGCAGTTACTATCCAGGGTACGAGCAGTACTTC. Its protein is CASSYYPGYEQYF.

The sample holds many counts of this clonotype. The J gene is TRBJ2-6, the V gene TRBV5-1; D remains unclear. Trimming took off 1 base at V and 0 bases at J, with 5 bases between the two ends. There are 15 residues in the CDR3. Germline assignment: CDR1 SGHRS and CDR2 YFSETQ. The CDR3, as DNA: TGCGCCAGCAGCTTGAGGAACTCTGGGGCCAACGTCCTGACTTTC. Protein sequence: CASSLRNSGANVLTF.

This clonotype was found many times. This chain connects TRBV5-1 to TRBJ2-7; the match to TRBD2 covers 9 bases. The germline CDR1 and CDR2 sequences are SGHRS and YFSETQ. The CDR3 has 15 amino acids. Trimming cost V 5 bases and J 0 bases; bases outside gene matches: 6. The CDR3 region has the DNA TGCGCCAGCAGACGACTAGCGGAGAGCTCCTACGAGCAGTACTTC. This encodes CASRRLAESSYEQYF.

J is TRBJ2-7 and V is TRBV4-1, with TRBD2 matching 7 bases. CDR1 MGHRA and CDR2 YSYEKL come from the germline V gene. V was clipped by 4 bases and J by 5 bases; unmatched bases: 11. This CDR3 spans 15 amino acids. CDR3 bases: TGCGCCAGCAGCCGGGTGGCGGGAGCTTTGGACGAGCAGTACTTC. This gives the protein CASSRVAGALDEQYF.

In this sample, this clonotype turned up a few times. The rearrangement joins TRBV9 to TRBJ2-7, with 7 bases lining up with TRBD2. V shed 2 bases and J 3 bases; nucleotides not matched to a gene: 8. This CDR3 spans 15 amino acids. Germline V gene sequence: CDR1 SGDLS, CDR2 YYNGEE. CDR3 bases: TGTGCCAGCAGCGTGGCCGGGACTAATTTCTACGAGCAGTACTTC. Translation: CASSVAGTNFYEQYF. Full variable domain (missing parts from reference TRBV9 and TRBJ2-7): DSGVTQTPKHLITATGQRVTLRCSPRSGDLSVYWYQQSLDQGLQFLIQYYNGEERAKGNILERFSAQQFPDLHSELNLSSLELGDSALYFCASSVAGTNFYEQYFGPGTRLTVT.

The chain employs TRBV7-2 and TRBJ2-5; TRBD2 matches 15 bases. The CDR3 runs to 14 residues. Germline CDR1 reads SGHTA; CDR2 reads FQGNSA. V shed 2 bases, J shed 13 bases, and the junction held 5 bases outside the gene matches. The CDR3 here is CASSLSGTSGRRYF. The CDR3 DNA reads as TGTGCCAGCAGCTTATCCGGGACTAGCGGGAGGAGGTACTTC.

The sample holds a few counts of this clonotype. The J gene is TRBJ2-3, the V gene TRBV12-3 or TRBV12-4; D is possibly TRBD2 (6 bases). The CDR3 runs to 15 residues. V was shortened by 10 bases and J by 0 bases, with 17 bases between the two germline ends. CDR3: CAIAKEGPSTDTQYF. The CDR3 DNA sequence: TGTGCCATCGCCAAGGAGGGCCCCAGCACAGATACGCAGTATTTT.

This clonotype has at least ten counts. V gene TRBV6-5 combines with J gene TRBJ1-5; a possible D gene is TRBD1 (5 bases). Germline loops: CDR1 MNHEY, CDR2 SVGAGI. V was clipped by 3 bases and J by 5 bases, with 14 bases between them. This CDR3 is built from 15 residues. The CDR3 nucleotides are TGTGCCAGCAGTTATGCAGGGTTGGGGTATCAGCCCCAGCATTTT. It yields the protein CASSYAGLGYQPQHF.

This clonotype was seen only a few times. The V and J genes are TRBV12-3 or TRBV12-4 and TRBJ2-5; D gene ambiguous. This CDR3 contains 14 residues. Trimming left V 6 bases short and J 6 bases short, with 17 bases between. CDR3 in amino acids: CASSRQGPWKTQYF. CDR3 nucleotide sequence: TGTGCCAGCAGCCGACAAGGCCCGTGGAAGACCCAGTACTTC.

J is TRBJ2-1 and V is TRBV12-3 or TRBV12-4; 9 bases align to TRBD2. V was clipped by 6 bases and J by 7 bases; unmatched bases: 19. The CDR3 runs 18 residues. CDR3 sequence: CASRLGTFSGSKLNEQFF. The CDR3 DNA sequence: TGTGCCAGCAGGCTTGGGACCTTTAGCGGGAGCAAATTGAATGAGCAGTTCTTC.

This clonotype was counted only a few times. V and J are TRBV21-1 and TRBJ2-5; no check of the table's D call, TRBD2, against the DNA was made. TRBV21-1 is annotated as a pseudogene. This CDR3 is built from 16 residues. The CDR3 reads CASSRGGLAVQETQYF. CDR3 nucleotides: TGTGCCAGCAGCAGGGGAGGACTAGCGGTCCAAGAGACCCAGTACTTC.

This clonotype has more than one count but fewer than ten. V and J are TRBV5-1 and TRBJ2-4; a possible D gene is TRBD1 (5 bases). This CDR3 has 16 residues. Germline CDR1 reads SGHRS; CDR2 reads YFSETQ. V dropped 3 bases and J dropped 6 bases, with 19 bases sitting between them. In nucleotides, the CDR3 is TGCGCCAGCAGCTGGACCCCGACAGCCTCCAGAAACATTCAGTACTTC. Translating gives CASSWTPTASRNIQYF.

The V and J genes are TRBV29-1 and TRBJ1-1, with D perhaps matching TRBD1 (5 bases). The CDR3 totals 12 residues. The V gene's germline CDR1 is SQVTM and CDR2 ANQGSEA. V was cut by 3 bases and J by 11 bases, with 16 bases left in between. This chain's CDR3 is CSVDIRGRRAFF. In DNA, the CDR3 is TGCAGCGTTGATATTCGGGGACGGCGGGCTTTCTTT.

The chain combines TRBV5-6 with TRBJ2-3; 8 bases agree with TRBD2. V dropped 4 bases and J dropped 4; count of bases not matched to a gene: 11. CDR3 length: 16 residues. Per germline, CDR1 SGHDT and CDR2 YYEEEE. CDR3 nucleotides: TGTGCCAGCAGCACTCCGGCGGGAGGCGTCGCAGATACGCAGTATTTT. Its protein is CASSTPAGGVADTQYF. Drawing the rest from reference TRBV5-6 and TRBJ2-3, the complete variable domain is DAGVTQSPTHLIKTRGQQVTLRCSPKSGHDTVSWYQQALGQGPQFIFQYYEEEERQRGNFPDRFSGHQFPNYSSELNVNALLLGDSALYLCASSTPAGGVADTQYFGPGTRLTVL.

J is TRBJ2-1 and V is TRBV11-2; 11 bases line up with TRBD2. In germline, CDR1 is SGHAT, CDR2 FQNNGV. The V gene end was trimmed by 5 bases and the J gene end by 9 bases; junction bases not matched to a gene: 9. The CDR3 sequence is 15 residues long. CDR3 sequence reads: CASSPLSGRASEQFF. In DNA, the CDR3 is TGTGCCAGCAGCCCTCTTAGCGGGAGGGCCAGTGAGCAGTTCTTC.

In its sample, this clonotype was seen a few times. The V call is TRBV20-1, the J call TRBJ2-1; the D gene is possibly TRBD2 (5 bases). Trimming took off 6 bases at V and 0 bases at J, with 24 bases between the two ends. The CDR3 length is 18 residues. Germline CDR1 is DFQATT and CDR2 is SNEGSKA (reference sequence). Here the CDR3 DNA reads TGCAGTGCCAAAATGGCCTCCCCTAGCACCTACTCCTACAATGAGCAGTTCTTC. Residues: CSAKMASPSTYSYNEQFF.